The rows below give T cell receptor beta chains drawn from one sample of a study of T cell repertoires in cytomegalovirus infection. TCRdb called the reads again in MiXCR, with one record for every CDR3 protein. The top ten clones hold approximately 2.3% of a sample with hundreds of thousands of distinct CDR3 sequences, roughly a tenth of them seen once. Sample: PBMCs. These receptors were taken from a human donor in good health (CMV status not recorded). Some clones in this sample may be carry-over from other donors' samples. Each CDR3 is given with its conserved first and last residue. Each record gives: V gene, D gene, clone size, J gene, CDR3 DNA, CDR3 protein. The D gene is left open where the match is weak. Rows may omit the clone size; those that give it use once, few, many or a size class.

TRBV2	TRBD1	few	TRBJ1-1	TGTGCCAGCAGTCCGGGACAGGGGGTGGACACTGAAGCTTTCTTT	CASSPGQGVDTEAFF
TRBV25-1	NA	few	TRBJ1-1	TGTGCCAGCAGTGAATGGGAACTTGGCACTGAAGCTTTCTTT	CASSEWELGTEAFF
TRBV28	TRBD1	many	TRBJ1-2	TGTGCCAGCAGATCGACAGGGCTATGGTTACAATTTAACTATGGCTACACCTTC	CASRSTGLWLQFNYGYTF
TRBV12-3/TRBV12-4	NA	NA	TRBJ1-2	TGTGCCAGCGGAAGACAGGTTTTTCTTAACTATGGCTACACCTTC	CASGRQVFLNYGYTF
TRBV3-1	NA	NA	TRBJ1-1	TGTGCCAGCAGCCCAAGTCTAAATTTGGAAGCTTTCTTT	CASSPSLNLEAFF
TRBV7-2	NA	many	TRBJ1-3	TGTGCCAGCACCCCCCAACAAGGAAACACCATATATTTT	CASTPQQGNTIYF
TRBV6-2/TRBV6-3	NA	many	TRBJ2-4	TGTGCCAGCAGCTCGGATAGGACAGCTAAAAACATTCAGTACTTC	CASSSDRTAKNIQYF
TRBV12-3/TRBV12-4	TRBD2	NA	TRBJ2-1	TGTGCCAGCTTGCGGGGGGCCTCCTACAATGAGCAGTTCTTC	CASLRGASYNEQFF
TRBV14	NA	NA	TRBJ2-1	TGTGCCAGCAGCCAAGATCGGAGGTCGGGGAGGTTAGAAAAGGTGGCTGAGCAGTTCTTC	CASSQDRRSGRLEKVAEQFF
TRBV14	NA	NA	TRBJ1-6	TGTGCCAGCAGCCAAGGGGCCCGGTATGCACCCCTCCACTTT	CASSQGARYAPLHF
TRBV12-3/TRBV12-4	TRBD1	many	TRBJ2-2	TGTGCCAGCAGTACCAGACAGGGGAACACCGGGGAGCTGTTTTTT	CASSTRQGNTGELFF
TRBV20-1	NA	many	TRBJ1-6	TGCAGTGCCCCGGGCCCCTCGGGCAATTCACCCCTCCACTTT	CSAPGPSGNSPLHF
TRBV12-3/TRBV12-4	NA	many	TRBJ1-5	TGTGCCACCCAGGGAGCGGGCAATCAGCCCCAGCATTTT	CATQGAGNQPQHF
TRBV2	NA	many	TRBJ1-1	TGTGCCAGCAGTGCCTTAAGGGTCGGGATGAACACTGAAGCTTTCTTT	CASSALRVGMNTEAFF
TRBV3-1	NA	few	TRBJ2-7	TGTGCCAGCAGCCCCAACAGGGCCGAGCAGTACTTC	CASSPNRAEQYF
TRBV7-8	NA	many	TRBJ1-1	TGTGCCAGCAGCAGCATAGGGGGACGTTATTTGGGGACTGAAGCTTTCTTT	CASSSIGGRYLGTEAFF
TRBV14	NA	many	TRBJ1-6	TGTGCCAGCAGCTACCACCAAGGGGTGAATTCACCCCTCCACTTT	CASSYHQGVNSPLHF
TRBV20-1	TRBD1	few	TRBJ1-1	TGCAGTGCTAGAGATCAGGGGGGCCCACGAACCGAAGCTTTCTTT	CSARDQGGPRTEAFF
TRBV29-1	NA	NA	TRBJ2-1	TGCAGCCTAATTCCAGCAGAATTCTACAATGAGCAGTTCTTC	CSLIPAEFYNEQFF
TRBV7-2	NA	many	TRBJ2-3	TGTGCCAGCAGCTTAACACAGTTCACAGATACGCAGTATTTT	CASSLTQFTDTQYF
TRBV7-3	NA	many	TRBJ2-6	TGTGCCAGCAGCTTGAGCCCAAGCTCTGGGGCCAACGTCCTGACTTTC	CASSLSPSSGANVLTF
TRBV5-7	NA	many	TRBJ2-5	TGTGCCAGCAGCTTCTCAGGGGTCGGAGAGACCCAGTACTTC	CASSFSGVGETQYF
TRBV28	TRBD2	many	TRBJ2-2	TGTGCCAGCATGGGTCTAGCGGGGGGCAGTGGCACCGGGGAGCTGTTTTTT	CASMGLAGGSGTGELFF
TRBV29-1	TRBD2	NA	TRBJ2-5	TGCAGCGTGACCGGAGGGAGGGGTGGTGGAGAGACCCAGTACTTC	CSVTGGRGGGETQYF
TRBV6-2/TRBV6-3	NA	many	TRBJ2-1	TGTGCCAGCTTTGGCAACAATGAGCAGTTCTTC	CASFGNNEQFF
TRBV10-3	TRBD1	few	TRBJ2-1	TGTGCCATCAGCGGAGGACAGGGGACCTACAATGAGCAGTTCTTC	CAISGGQGTYNEQFF
TRBV20-1	NA	few	TRBJ1-1	TGCAGTGCCTTTATACGGGTCACTGAAGCTTTCTTT	CSAFIRVTEAFF
TRBV20-1	NA	many	TRBJ1-2	TGCAGTGCTAGGGAAGGCTACACCTTC	CSAREGYTF
TRBV29-1	NA	many	TRBJ1-1	TGCAGCGTTGAACTGTTGAACACTGAAGCTTTCTTT	CSVELLNTEAFF
TRBV28	NA	few	TRBJ2-2	TGTGCCAGCAGTGCAATAGTTGGATACGATACCGGGGAGCTGTTTTTT	CASSAIVGYDTGELFF
TRBV19	NA	many	TRBJ2-7	TGTGCCAGTAGTAGAGGAGGGCCCTACGAGCAGTACTTC	CASSRGGPYEQYF
TRBV5-5	NA	many	TRBJ1-1	TGTGCCAGCAGCTTCCTCAGCGGGGCTAACACTGAAGCTTTCTTT	CASSFLSGANTEAFF
TRBV2	NA	many	TRBJ2-7	TGTGCCAGCCTGGGGGGGCGGGAGCAGTACTTC	CASLGGREQYF
TRBV14	TRBD2	many	TRBJ2-2	TGTGCCAGCAGCCAAGTAGCGGGGGCAAACACCGGGGAGCTGTTTTTT	CASSQVAGANTGELFF
TRBV12-3/TRBV12-4	NA	many	TRBJ2-1	TGTGCCAGCAGTTTAGCGCTACGGAAAACTGCAGGGGATGAGCAGTTCTTC	CASSLALRKTAGDEQFF
TRBV14	NA	many	TRBJ1-1	TGTGCCAGCAGCGCCTACCGGGACTGGAACACTGAAGCTTTCTTT	CASSAYRDWNTEAFF
TRBV28	NA	few	TRBJ1-4	TGTGCCAGCAGTTGGGGGACGGGACATAATGAAAAACTGTTTTTT	CASSWGTGHNEKLFF
TRBV11-2	TRBD1	many	TRBJ1-2	TGTGCCAGCAGCCGTCCCGGGACAGGGAACTATGGCTACACCTTC	CASSRPGTGNYGYTF
TRBV20-1	TRBD2	many	TRBJ2-1	TGCAGTGCTAGAGACGGCCGAGCGGGGGGAAGGTATGAGCAGTTCTTC	CSARDGRAGGRYEQFF
TRBV6-2/TRBV6-3	NA	few	TRBJ2-1	TGTGCCAGCCGGGGAGTAGGCTACAATGAGCAGTTCTTC	CASRGVGYNEQFF
TRBV20-1	TRBD2	few	TRBJ2-7	TGCAGTGCTAGAGGTTTACTAGCGGGGAGGAACGAGCAGTACTTC	CSARGLLAGRNEQYF
TRBV29-1	NA	many	TRBJ2-1	TGCAGCGTTCGAGCTACAGGGAATGGGGAGCAGTTCTTC	CSVRATGNGEQFF
TRBV28	NA	many	TRBJ1-2	TGTGCCAGCAGTTTTGGGTCAGACAGTAACTATGGCTACACCTTC	CASSFGSDSNYGYTF
TRBV7-9	NA	many	TRBJ1-5	TGTGCCAGCAGCCCAGAGGGTTTTCGGCAGCCCCAGCATTTT	CASSPEGFRQPQHF
TRBV20-1	NA	many	TRBJ1-6	TGCAGTGCTAGAGTAGGGGTCTGGGATTCACCCCTCCACTTT	CSARVGVWDSPLHF
TRBV20-1	TRBD1	many	TRBJ2-1	TGCAGTGCCTCTAGACAGGGCAATGAGCAGTTCTTC	CSASRQGNEQFF
TRBV29-1	NA	many	TRBJ2-7	TGCAGCGTTGAAGAAGGGGACGGATCCTACGAGCAGTACTTC	CSVEEGDGSYEQYF
TRBV4-1	NA	many	TRBJ2-5	TGCGCCAGCAGCCTCCAGGACACCCAAGAGACCCAGTACTTC	CASSLQDTQETQYF
TRBV27	NA	many	TRBJ2-1	TGTGCCAGCAGTTCACTAGGGTCTTACAATGAGCAGTTCTTC	CASSSLGSYNEQFF